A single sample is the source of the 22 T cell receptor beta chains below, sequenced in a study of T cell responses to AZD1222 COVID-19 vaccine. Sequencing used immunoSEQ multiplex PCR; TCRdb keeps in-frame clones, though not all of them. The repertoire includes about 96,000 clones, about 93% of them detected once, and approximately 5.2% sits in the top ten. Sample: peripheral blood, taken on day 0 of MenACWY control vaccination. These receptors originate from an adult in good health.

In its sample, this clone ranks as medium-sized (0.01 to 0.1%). The CDR3 reads CASSQGQGASYGYTF. DNA for the CDR3: TGTGCCAGCAGCCAAGGGCAGGGGGCGAGTTATGGCTACACCTTC. The rearrangement joins TRBV4-2 to TRBJ1-2; 8 bases align to TRBD1. Germline CDR1 LGHNA, CDR2 YNFKEQ. V was pared by 1 base and J by 5 bases, with 6 bases of the junction left unmatched. The CDR3 has 15 residues.

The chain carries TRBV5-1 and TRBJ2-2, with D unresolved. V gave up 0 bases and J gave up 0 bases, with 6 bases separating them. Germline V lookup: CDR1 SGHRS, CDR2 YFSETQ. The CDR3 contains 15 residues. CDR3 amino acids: CASSLGRSNTGELFF. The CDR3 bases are TGCGCCAGCAGCTTGGGCAGATCGAACACCGGGGAGCTGTTTTTT.

The CDR3 sequence: CASSDARLKETQYF. For the CDR3, the DNA is TGTGCCAGCAGTGACGCTAGGTTGAAGGAGACCCAGTACTTC. The chain joins TRBV2 to TRBJ2-5; unclear D gene. The germline V gene has CDR1 SNHLY and CDR2 FYNNEI. The CDR3 loop spans 14 amino acids. Trimming took off 3 bases at V and 5 bases at J, with 13 bases between the two ends.

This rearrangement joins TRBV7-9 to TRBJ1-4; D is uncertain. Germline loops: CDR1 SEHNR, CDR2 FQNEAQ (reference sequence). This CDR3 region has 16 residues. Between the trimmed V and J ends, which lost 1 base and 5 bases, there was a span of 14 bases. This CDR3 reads CASSLEFTLLNEKLFF. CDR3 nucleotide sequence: TGTGCCAGCAGCTTAGAATTCACGCTCTTAAATGAAAAACTGTTTTTT.

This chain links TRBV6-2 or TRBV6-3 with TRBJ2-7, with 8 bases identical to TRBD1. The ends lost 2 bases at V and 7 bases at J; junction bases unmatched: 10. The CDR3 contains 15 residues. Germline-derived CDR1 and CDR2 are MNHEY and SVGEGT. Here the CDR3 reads CASSYDDRGGEEQYF. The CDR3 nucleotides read TGTGCCAGCAGTTACGATGACAGGGGCGGCGAGGAGCAGTACTTC.

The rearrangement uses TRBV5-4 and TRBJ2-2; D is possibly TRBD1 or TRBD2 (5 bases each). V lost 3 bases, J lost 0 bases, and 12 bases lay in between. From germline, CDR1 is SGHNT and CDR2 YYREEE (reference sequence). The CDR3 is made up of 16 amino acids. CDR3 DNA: TGTGCCAGCAGCTCTGAACGGGGCACGAACACCGGGGAGCTGTTTTTT. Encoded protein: CASSSERGTNTGELFF.

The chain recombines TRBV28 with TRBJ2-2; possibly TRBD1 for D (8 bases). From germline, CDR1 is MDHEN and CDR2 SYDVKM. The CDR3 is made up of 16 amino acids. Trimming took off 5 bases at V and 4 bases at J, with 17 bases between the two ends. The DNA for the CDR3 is TGTGCCAGCAGTCTACAGACAGGGGAGGGCACCGGGGAGCTGTTTTTT. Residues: CASSLQTGEGTGELFF. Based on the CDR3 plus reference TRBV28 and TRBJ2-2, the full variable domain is DVKVTQSSRYLVKRTGEKVFLECVQDMDHENMFWYRQDPGLGLRLIYFSYDVKMKEKGDIPEGYSVSREKKERFSLILESASTNQTSMYLCASSLQTGEGTGELFFGEGSRLTVL.

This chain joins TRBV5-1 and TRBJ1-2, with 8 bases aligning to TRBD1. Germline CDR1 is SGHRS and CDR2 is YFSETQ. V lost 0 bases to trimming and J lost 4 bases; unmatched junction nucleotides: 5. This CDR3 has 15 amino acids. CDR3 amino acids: CASSLDGQGPYGYTF. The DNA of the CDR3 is TGCGCCAGCAGCTTGGATGGACAGGGTCCCTATGGCTACACCTTC. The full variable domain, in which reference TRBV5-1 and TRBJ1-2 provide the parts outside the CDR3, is KAGVTQTPRYLIKTRGQQVTLSCSPISGHRSVSWYQQTPGQGLQFLFEYFSETQRNKGNFPGRFSGRQFSNSRSEMNVSTLELGDSALYLCASSLDGQGPYGYTFGSGTRLTVV.

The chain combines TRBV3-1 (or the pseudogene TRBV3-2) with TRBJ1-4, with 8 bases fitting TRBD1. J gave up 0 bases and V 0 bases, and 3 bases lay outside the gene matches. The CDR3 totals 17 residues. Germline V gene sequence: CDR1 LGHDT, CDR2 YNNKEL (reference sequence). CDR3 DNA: TGTGCCAGCAGCCAAGACAGGGGGCCGGCAACTAATGAAAAACTGTTTTTT. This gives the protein CASSQDRGPATNEKLFF.

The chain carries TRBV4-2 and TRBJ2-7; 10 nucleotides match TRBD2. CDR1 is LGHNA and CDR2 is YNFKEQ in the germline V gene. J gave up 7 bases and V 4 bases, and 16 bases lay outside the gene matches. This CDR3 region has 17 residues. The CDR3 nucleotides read TGTGCCAGCAGCCGGAATCCGATAGCGGGAGGCGAAGGGGAGCAGTACTTC. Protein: CASSRNPIAGGEGEQYF.

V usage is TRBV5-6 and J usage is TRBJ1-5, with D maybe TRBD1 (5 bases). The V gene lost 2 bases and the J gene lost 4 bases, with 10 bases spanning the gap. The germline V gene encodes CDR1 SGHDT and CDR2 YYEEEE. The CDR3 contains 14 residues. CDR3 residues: CASSLSSGNQPQHF. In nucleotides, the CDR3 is TGTGCCAGCAGCTTATCCTCAGGGAATCAGCCCCAGCATTTT.

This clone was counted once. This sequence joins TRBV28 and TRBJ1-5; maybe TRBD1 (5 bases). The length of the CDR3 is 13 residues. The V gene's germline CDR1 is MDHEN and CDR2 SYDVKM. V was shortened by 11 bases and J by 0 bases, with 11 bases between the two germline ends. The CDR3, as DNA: TGTGCCTCGGGGGGTTATAGCAATCAGCCCCAGCATTTT. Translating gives CASGGYSNQPQHF.

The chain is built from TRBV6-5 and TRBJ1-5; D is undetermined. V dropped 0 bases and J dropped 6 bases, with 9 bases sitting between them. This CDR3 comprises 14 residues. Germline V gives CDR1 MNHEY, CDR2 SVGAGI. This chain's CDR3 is CASSYSSGRQPQHF. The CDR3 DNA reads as TGTGCCAGCAGTTACTCTTCGGGTCGTCAGCCCCAGCATTTT.

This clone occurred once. CDR3 protein: CASSLRSTSYGYTF. The CDR3 DNA reads as TGTGCCAGCAGCTTGAGGTCTACGAGCTATGGCTACACCTTC. The chain uses TRBV5-8 and TRBJ1-2; D uncertain. Trimming removed 1 base from V and 4 bases from J, with 11 bases in between. Germline-derived CDR1 and CDR2 are SGHTS and YDEGEE. This CDR3 has 14 amino acids.

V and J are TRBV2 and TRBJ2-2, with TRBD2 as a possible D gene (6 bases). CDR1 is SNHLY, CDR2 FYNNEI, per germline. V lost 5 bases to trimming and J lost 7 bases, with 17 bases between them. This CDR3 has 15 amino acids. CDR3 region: CASSTGLPTYGELFF. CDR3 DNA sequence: TGTGCCAGCAGTACGGGACTCCCCACATACGGGGAGCTGTTTTTT. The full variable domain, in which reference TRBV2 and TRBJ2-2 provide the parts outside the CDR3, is EPEVTQTPSHQVTQMGQEVILRCVPISNHLYFYWYRQILGQKVEFLVSFYNNEISEKSEIFDDQFSVERPDGSNFTLKIRSTKLEDSAMYFCASSTGLPTYGELFFGEGSRLTVL.

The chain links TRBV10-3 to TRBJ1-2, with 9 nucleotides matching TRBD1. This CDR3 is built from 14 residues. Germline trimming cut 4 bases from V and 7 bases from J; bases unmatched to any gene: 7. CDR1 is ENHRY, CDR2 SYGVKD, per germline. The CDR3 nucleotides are TGTGCCATCAGTGCCCGGGACAGGGACTCTGGCTACACCTTC. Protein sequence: CAISARDRDSGYTF.

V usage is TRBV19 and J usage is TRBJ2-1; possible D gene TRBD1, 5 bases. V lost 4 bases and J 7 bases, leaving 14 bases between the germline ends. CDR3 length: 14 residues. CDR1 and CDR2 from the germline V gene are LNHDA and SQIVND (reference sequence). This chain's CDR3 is CASSKGVDRNEQFF. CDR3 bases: TGTGCCAGTAGTAAAGGGGTGGATCGGAATGAGCAGTTCTTC.

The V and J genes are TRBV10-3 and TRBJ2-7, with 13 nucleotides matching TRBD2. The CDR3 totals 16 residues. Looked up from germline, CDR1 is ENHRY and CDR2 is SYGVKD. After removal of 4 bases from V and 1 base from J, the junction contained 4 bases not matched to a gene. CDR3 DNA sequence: TGTGCCATCAGTGCCGGGACTAGCGGGAATTCCTACGAGCAGTACTTC. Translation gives CAISAGTSGNSYEQYF.

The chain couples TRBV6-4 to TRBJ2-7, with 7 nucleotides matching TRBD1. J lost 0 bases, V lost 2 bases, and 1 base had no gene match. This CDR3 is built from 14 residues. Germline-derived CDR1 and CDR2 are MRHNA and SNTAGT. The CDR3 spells CASSDRDSSYEQYF. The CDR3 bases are TGTGCCAGCAGTGACAGGGACAGCTCCTACGAGCAGTACTTC.

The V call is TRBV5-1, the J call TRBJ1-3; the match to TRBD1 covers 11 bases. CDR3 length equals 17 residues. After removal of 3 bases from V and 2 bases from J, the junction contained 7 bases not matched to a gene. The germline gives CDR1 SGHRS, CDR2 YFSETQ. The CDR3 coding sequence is TGCGCCAGCAGCTGGTCTCCGGGACAGGGGGCTGGAAACACCATATATTTT. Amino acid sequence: CASSWSPGQGAGNTIYF.

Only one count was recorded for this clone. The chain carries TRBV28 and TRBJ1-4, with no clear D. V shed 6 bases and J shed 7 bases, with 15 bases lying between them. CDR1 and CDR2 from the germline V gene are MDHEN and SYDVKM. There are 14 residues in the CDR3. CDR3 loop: CASSSGSDREKLFF. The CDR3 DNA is TGTGCCAGCAGCTCCGGCTCCGATCGTGAAAAACTGTTTTTT.

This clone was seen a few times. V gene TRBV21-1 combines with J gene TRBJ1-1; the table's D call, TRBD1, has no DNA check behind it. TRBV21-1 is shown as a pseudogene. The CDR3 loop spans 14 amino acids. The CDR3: CASSKRDTSTEAFF. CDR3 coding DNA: TGTGCCAGCAGCAAACGGGACACCAGCACTGAAGCTTTCTTT.